The 17 T cell receptor beta chains presented below share a single source sample, sequenced in a study of blood T cell repertoires in COVID-19 (dated by TCRdb to about 2020). Libraries were built with the immunoSEQ multiplex PCR assay. TCRdb took over this immuneACCESS table, retaining in-frame rearrangements with V and J assigned. Such tables are incomplete; in checked studies, under half of the missing clones stem from an unresolved V gene, and the remainder is unexplained. In this sample the table shows 150,000 to 200,000 clones, about 81% of which occur a single time. The ten most abundant clones make up around 11% of the sample. Specimen: peripheral blood. Receptor source: an elderly woman with COVID-19, enrolled during active disease.

The V gene is TRBV27, the J gene TRBJ2-1, with 9 bases that match TRBD2. The CDR3 consists of 14 residues. From germline, CDR1 is MNHEY and CDR2 SMNVEV (reference sequence). The V and J ends lost 9 bases and 8 bases, in that order; junction bases with no gene match: 11. CDR3 sequence reads: CASRGLAGRDEQFF. CDR3 nucleotide sequence: TGTGCCAGTAGGGGGCTAGCGGGACGTGATGAGCAGTTCTTC.

The gene calls are TRBV7-2 and TRBJ1-4; D may be TRBD1 (5 bases). The CDR3 has 15 residues. CDR1 is SGHTA, CDR2 FQGNSA, per germline. V was shortened by 5 bases and J by 5 bases, with 15 bases between the two germline ends. CDR3 amino acids: CASSKGRAGNEKLFF. CDR3 coding DNA: TGTGCCAGCAGCAAGGGGAGGGCAGGGAATGAAAAACTGTTTTTT.

The rearrangement uses TRBV12-5 and TRBJ1-5, with 9 positions matching TRBD1. This CDR3 spans 15 amino acids. Germline V gene sequence: CDR1 LGHNT, CDR2 FRNRAP. V lost 6 bases, J lost 1 base, and 4 bases stayed unmatched. Here the CDR3 reads CASGIQGASNQPQHF. The CDR3 bases are TGTGCTAGTGGCATACAGGGGGCGAGCAATCAGCCCCAGCATTTT.

This chain links TRBV7-3 with TRBJ1-6; a weak D match, TRBD1 (5 bases). V lost 5 bases and J 7 bases, leaving 12 bases between the germline ends. Germline V lookup: CDR1 SGHTA, CDR2 FQGTGA. This CDR3 has 14 amino acids. CDR3 residues: CASSQGVGNSPLHF. Written as DNA, the CDR3 is TGTGCCAGCAGCCAAGGGGTGGGGAATTCACCCCTCCACTTT.

This chain connects TRBV18 to TRBJ2-1; TRBD2 matches at 7 bases. Trimming cost V 4 bases and J 4 bases; bases outside gene matches: 7. CDR1 and CDR2 (germline): KGHSH, LQKENI. CDR3 length: 15 amino acids. The chain's CDR3 is CASSLSSGAYNEQFF. The CDR3 DNA follows: TGTGCCAGCTCACTCTCTAGCGGAGCTTACAATGAGCAGTTCTTC. The full variable domain, in which reference TRBV18 and TRBJ2-1 provide the parts outside the CDR3, is NAGVMQNPRHLVRRRGQEARLRCSPMKGHSHVYWYRQLPEEGLKFMVYLQKENIIDESGMPKERFSAEFPKEGPSILRIQQVVRGDSAAYFCASSLSSGAYNEQFFGPGTRLTVL.

The gene calls are TRBV2 and TRBJ2-1; 10 bases match TRBD2. CDR1 SNHLY and CDR2 FYNNEI come from the germline V gene. This CDR3 region has 14 residues. V lost 4 bases, J lost 10 bases, and 7 bases stayed unmatched. CDR3: CASSVGSGGLEQFF. CDR3 nucleotide sequence: TGTGCCAGCAGTGTAGGTAGCGGGGGGTTGGAGCAGTTCTTC.

The gene calls are TRBV7-9 and TRBJ2-1; D is ambiguous. The CDR3 runs to 12 residues. The ends were cut back, 6 bases at V and 5 bases at J, with 8 bases in the middle. Germline lookup yields CDR1 SEHNR and CDR2 FQNEAQ (reference sequence). The CDR3 DNA is TGTGCCAGCAGGGAGACGAACAATGAGCAGTTCTTC. Encoded protein: CASRETNNEQFF.

V usage is TRBV18 and J usage is TRBJ1-2; TRBD1 agrees at 10 bases. This CDR3 is 15 amino acids long. Trimming cost V 4 bases and J 7 bases; bases outside gene matches: 9. Germline V gene data show CDR1 as KGHSH and CDR2 as LQKENI. The CDR3 region has the DNA TGTGCCAGCTCACGACCGGGACAGGGGATCCTTGGCTACACCTTC. Residues: CASSRPGQGILGYTF.

The rearrangement links TRBV7-2 to TRBJ2-3, with 7 bases that match TRBD1. J was trimmed by 3 bases and V by 2 bases; bases with no gene match: 5. CDR1 is SGHTA, CDR2 FQGNSA, per germline. This CDR3 has 15 amino acids. CDR3 sequence (DNA): TGTGCCAGCAGCTTAACAGGGGTAGGAACAGATACGCAGTATTTT. Protein sequence: CASSLTGVGTDTQYF. Based on the CDR3 plus reference TRBV7-2 and TRBJ2-3, the full variable domain is GAGVSQSPSNKVTEKGKDVELRCDPISGHTALYWYRQSLGQGLEFLIYFQGNSAPDKSGLPSDRFSAERTGGSVSTLTIQRTQQEDSAVYLCASSLTGVGTDTQYFGPGTRLTVL.

This rearrangement joins TRBV23-1 to TRBJ2-1; D might be TRBD2 (5 bases). TRBV23-1 is an ORF, with its function uncertain. V was shortened by 5 bases and J by 6 bases, with 14 bases between the two germline ends. This CDR3 is 14 amino acids long. CDR3 sequence: CASSGRYGGNEQFF. DNA for the CDR3: TGCGCCAGCAGTGGCAGGTACGGAGGCAATGAGCAGTTCTTC.

This clone was recorded a few times. This chain connects TRBV4-2 to TRBJ1-3; D remains ambiguous. V was clipped by 4 bases and J by 4 bases, with 8 bases between them. Germline V gives CDR1 LGHNA, CDR2 YNFKEQ. CDR3 length equals 13 residues. This CDR3 is CASSRTGGNTIYF. CDR3 nucleotides: TGTGCCAGCAGCCGCACCGGGGGAAACACCATATATTTT.

The chain has TRBV29-1 and TRBJ2-1; D is uncertain. V dropped 4 bases and J dropped 13 bases, with 14 bases sitting between them. The CDR3 is 11 residues long. CDR1 SQVTM and CDR2 ANQGSEA come from the germline V gene. The CDR3 sequence: CSVVFDIPQFF. CDR3 sequence (DNA): TGCAGCGTTGTATTCGACATACCCCAGTTCTTC.

The chain has TRBV6-2 or TRBV6-3 and TRBJ1-2; D may be TRBD1 (6 bases). The V end lost 4 bases, the J end lost 5 bases, and 17 bases lay between the germline ends. The germline CDR1 and CDR2 sequences are MNHEY and SVGEGT. This CDR3 is built from 15 residues. The CDR3 DNA sequence: TGTGCCAGCAGTTCCCGGGGGGGGCGCGAGTATGGCTACACCTTC. Protein: CASSSRGGREYGYTF.

The CDR3 bases are TGTGCCAGCACCCCCGCGGGCTCCTACAATGAGCAGTTCTTC. It is translated as CASTPAGSYNEQFF. This chain joins TRBV2 and TRBJ2-1, with a tentative D call TRBD2 (5 bases). Trimming left V 7 bases short and J 0 bases short, with 10 bases between. CDR1 is SNHLY and CDR2 is FYNNEI in the germline V gene. The CDR3 spans 14 residues.

The chain links TRBV28 to TRBJ2-2; 9 bases are a match to TRBD1. Germline V lookup: CDR1 MDHEN, CDR2 SYDVKM. There are 18 residues in the CDR3. J gave up 7 bases and V 3 bases, and 15 bases lay outside the gene matches. The CDR3 loop reads CASSFLFEGQGGNGELFF. DNA for the CDR3: TGTGCCAGCAGTTTCCTATTTGAGGGACAGGGCGGTAACGGGGAGCTGTTTTTT. Full variable domain (outside the CDR3, taken from reference TRBV28 and TRBJ2-2): DVKVTQSSRYLVKRTGEKVFLECVQDMDHENMFWYRQDPGLGLRLIYFSYDVKMKEKGDIPEGYSVSREKKERFSLILESASTNQTSMYLCASSFLFEGQGGNGELFFGEGSRLTVL.

The chain carries TRBV27 and TRBJ1-1, with D possibly TRBD1 on 5 matching bases. Germline V gene lookup returns CDR1 MNHEY and CDR2 SMNVEV (reference sequence). Between the trimmed V and J ends, which lost 6 bases and 4 bases, there was a span of 15 bases. The CDR3 has 14 residues. The CDR3 reads CASSRKGWGTEAFF. Here the CDR3 DNA reads TGTGCCAGCAGCAGAAAGGGGTGGGGCACTGAAGCTTTCTTT.

This clone was seen a few times. The V and J genes are TRBV24-1 and TRBJ1-2, with D possibly TRBD1 on 6 matching bases. The ends were cut back, 7 bases at V and 3 bases at J, with 17 bases in the middle. The germline CDR1 and CDR2 sequences are KGHDR and SFDVKD. The CDR3 has 15 amino acids. This CDR3 is CATRGSQGSDYGYTF. Here the CDR3 DNA reads TGTGCCACCAGGGGGTCACAGGGAAGCGACTATGGCTACACCTTC.